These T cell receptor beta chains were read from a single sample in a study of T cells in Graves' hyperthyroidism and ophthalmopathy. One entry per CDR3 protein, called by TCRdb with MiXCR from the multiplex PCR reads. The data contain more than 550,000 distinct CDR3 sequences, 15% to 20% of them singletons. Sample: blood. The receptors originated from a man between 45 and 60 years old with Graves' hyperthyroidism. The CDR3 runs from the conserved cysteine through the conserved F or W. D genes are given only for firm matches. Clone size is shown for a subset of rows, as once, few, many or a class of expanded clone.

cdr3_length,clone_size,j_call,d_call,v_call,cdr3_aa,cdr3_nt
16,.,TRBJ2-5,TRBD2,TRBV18,CASSPGWLAGAGTQYF,TGTGCCAGCTCACCCGGGTGGCTAGCGGGAGCGGGGACCCAGTACTTC
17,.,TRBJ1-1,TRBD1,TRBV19,CASSPQLGQGDNTEAFF,TGTGCCAGTAGTCCCCAGCTGGGACAGGGGGATAACACTGAAGCTTTCTTT
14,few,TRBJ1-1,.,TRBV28,CASSNSQGRSRAFF,TGTGCCAGCAGCAATTCCCAGGGGAGGTCGAGGGCTTTCTTT
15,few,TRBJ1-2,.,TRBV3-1,CASSQLPKQGYGYTF,TGTGCCAGCAGCCAACTACCAAAACAGGGTTATGGCTACACCTTC
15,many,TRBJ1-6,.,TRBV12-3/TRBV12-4,CASSLMSMTVSPLHF,TGTGCCAGCAGTTTAATGAGCATGACGGTTTCACCCCTCCACTTT
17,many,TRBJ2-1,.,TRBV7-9,CASSLGYTGSSYNEQFF,TGTGCCAGCAGCTTAGGGTATACGGGAAGCTCCTACAATGAGCAGTTCTTC
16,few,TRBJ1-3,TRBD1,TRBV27,CASSLQGVNSGNTIYF,TGTGCCAGCAGTCTTCAGGGGGTTAACTCTGGAAACACCATATATTTT
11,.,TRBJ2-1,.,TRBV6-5,CASSDSTYLFF,TGTGCCAGCAGTGACTCGACCTACCTGTTCTTC
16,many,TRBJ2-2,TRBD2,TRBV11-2,CASSSIGRTSGGELFF,TGTGCCAGCAGCTCCATAGGGAGGACTAGCGGCGGGGAGCTGTTTTTT
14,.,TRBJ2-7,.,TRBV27,CASSLSAISYEQYF,TGTGCCAGCAGTTTATCGGCTATCTCCTACGAGCAGTACTTC
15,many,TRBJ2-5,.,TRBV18,CASSPPLARGETQYF,TGTGCCAGCTCACCACCCTTAGCACGAGGGGAGACCCAGTACTTC
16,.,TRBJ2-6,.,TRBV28,CASSLLGAGGANVLTF,TGTGCCAGCAGTTTACTAGGGGCTGGTGGGGCCAACGTCCTGACTTTC
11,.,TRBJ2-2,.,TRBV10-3,CAIRGSRELFF,TGTGCCATCAGGGGGAGTAGGGAGCTGTTTTTT
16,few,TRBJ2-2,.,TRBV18,CASSPGQGPLTGELFF,TGTGCCAGCTCACCAGGGCAGGGGCCGCTCACCGGGGAGCTGTTTTTT
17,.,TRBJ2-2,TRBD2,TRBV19,CASQGTSGTKNTGELFF,TGTGCTTCTCAGGGGACTAGCGGGACAAAGAACACCGGGGAGCTGTTTTTT
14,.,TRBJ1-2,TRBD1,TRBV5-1,CASSPWDRGRGYTF,TGCGCCAGCAGCCCTTGGGACAGGGGGCGCGGCTACACCTTC
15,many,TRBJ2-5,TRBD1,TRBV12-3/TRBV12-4,CASSSSGGRVETQYF,TGTGCCAGCAGTTCATCAGGGGGCCGGGTGGAGACCCAGTACTTC
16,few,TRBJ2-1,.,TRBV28,CASSSPSPLIYNEQFF,TGTGCCAGCTCCTCCCCTTCCCCCCTCATATACAATGAGCAGTTCTTC
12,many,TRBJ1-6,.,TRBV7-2,CASSTRAGPLHF,TGTGCCAGCAGCACCCGGGCCGGACCCCTCCACTTT
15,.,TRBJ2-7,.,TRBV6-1,CASSEAPGISYEQYF,TGTGCCAGCAGTGAAGCCCCCGGGATTTCCTACGAGCAGTACTTC